These 18 T cell receptor beta chains were all obtained from the same sample, sequenced in a study of CD8+ T cells in alopecia areata. Treatment denoted: oral pan-JAK inhibitor, 5-10 mg twice daily. After isolation, RNA underwent reverse transcription to generate cDNA as the sequencing template. TCRdb's table, derived via immunoSEQ multiplex PCR, lists solely in-frame clones and lacks some. The table records about 180,000 clones, 50% to 65% of them present only once. The sequencing used CD8+ T cells sorted from blood, collected at week 24, from a patient treated with tofacitinib. The receptors were sampled from a human donor with alopecia areata.

A few counts support this clone. The CDR3, as DNA: TGTGCCAGCAGCTTGAGTACAGCTCGGTCTTGGGAGCAGTACTTC. As protein: CASSLSTARSWEQYF. This chain connects TRBV11-2 to TRBJ2-7, with D unclear. Trimming removed 3 bases from V and 7 bases from J, with 19 bases in between. The CDR3 loop spans 15 amino acids. Germline lookup yields CDR1 SGHAT and CDR2 FQNNGV.

V is TRBV4-1 and J is TRBJ1-1; D not certain. This CDR3 region has 16 residues. Trimming shortened V by 2 bases and J by 5 bases, and 18 bases separated the two germline ends. Germline V CDR1 and CDR2: MGHRA, YSYEKL. CDR3 DNA sequence: TGCGCCAGCAGCCAATTTTCAGGCCCTAAGGAAACTGAAGCTTTCTTT. As protein: CASSQFSGPKETEAFF.

J is TRBJ1-1 and V is TRBV30; no firm D call. V lost 2 bases and J 1 base, leaving 8 bases between the germline ends. This CDR3 is built from 13 residues. In germline, CDR1 is GTSNPN, CDR2 SVGIG (reference sequence). For the CDR3, the DNA is TGTGCCTGGAGTTGGGGAAGGAACACTGAAGCTTTCTTT. This translates into CAWSWGRNTEAFF.

This rearrangement joins TRBV2 to TRBJ1-5; D may be TRBD1 (6 bases). Trimming stripped 1 base from V and 0 bases from J, with 7 bases between. Germline loops: CDR1 SNHLY, CDR2 FYNNEI. The CDR3 extends over 15 amino acids. The CDR3 DNA follows: TGTGCCAGCAGTGAAGACAGGGTTAGCAATCAGCCCCAGCATTTT. Translation gives CASSEDRVSNQPQHF.

V gene TRBV6-6 combines with J gene TRBJ1-5, with D perhaps TRBD1 (5 bases). The V end lost 2 bases, the J end lost 7 bases, and 12 bases lay between the germline ends. The CDR3 totals 14 residues. Per the germline V gene, CDR1 is MNHNY and CDR2 is SVGAGI (reference sequence). CDR3: CASSYGPNRQPQHF. CDR3 DNA: TGTGCCAGCAGTTACGGGCCTAACAGGCAGCCCCAGCATTTT.

The chain couples TRBV9 to TRBJ2-1, with D perhaps TRBD2 (7 bases). Germline V gene sequence: CDR1 SGDLS, CDR2 YYNGEE. The ends were cut back, 6 bases at V and 3 bases at J, with 19 bases in the middle. This CDR3 contains 16 residues. The CDR3 is CASTPGGRTIYNEQFF. Here the CDR3 DNA reads TGTGCCAGCACCCCCGGGGGGCGGACCATCTACAATGAGCAGTTCTTC.

This clone has just a few counts. The chain joins TRBV7-9 to TRBJ2-3; D might be TRBD1 (5 bases). With 5 bases removed from V and 0 bases from J, the gap between germline ends came to 15 bases. CDR1 is SEHNR, CDR2 FQNEAQ, per germline (reference sequence). CDR3 size: 16 residues. This chain's CDR3 is CASSPPAGPSTDTQYF. DNA for the CDR3: TGTGCCAGCAGCCCACCTGCAGGGCCTAGCACAGATACGCAGTATTTT. Filled out from reference TRBV7-9 and TRBJ2-3, the complete variable domain reads DTGVSQNPRHKITKRGQNVTFRCDPISEHNRLYWYRQTLGQGPEFLTYFQNEAQLEKSRLLSDRFSAERPKGSFSTLEIQRTEQGDSAMYLCASSPPAGPSTDTQYFGPGTRLTVL.

This clone appeared a few times. This rearrangement joins TRBV2 to TRBJ1-1; D is unclear. The ends were cut back, 3 bases at V and 0 bases at J, with 11 bases in the middle. Germline V CDR1 and CDR2: SNHLY, FYNNEI. The CDR3 spans 15 residues. CDR3 coding DNA: TGTGCCAGCAGTGACGGCAGCGGCATGAACACTGAAGCTTTCTTT. It yields the protein CASSDGSGMNTEAFF. Filled out from reference TRBV2 and TRBJ1-1, the complete variable domain reads EPEVTQTPSHQVTQMGQEVILRCVPISNHLYFYWYRQILGQKVEFLVSFYNNEISEKSEIFDDQFSVERPDGSNFTLKIRSTKLEDSAMYFCASSDGSGMNTEAFFGQGTRLTVV.

The V call is TRBV7-3, the J call TRBJ2-5; D call uncertain. Germline V gives CDR1 SGHTA, CDR2 FQGTGA. V lost 5 bases and J 1 base, leaving 11 bases between the germline ends. This CDR3 has 14 residues. This CDR3 is CASSPDGTQETQYF. CDR3 sequence (DNA): TGTGCCAGCAGCCCCGACGGCACCCAAGAGACCCAGTACTTC.

CDR3 DNA: TGTGCCAGCAGCTGGGGGTCGATGGGAGATACGCAGTATTTT. Protein sequence: CASSWGSMGDTQYF. The rearrangement uses TRBV7-9 and TRBJ2-3, with D perhaps matching TRBD1 or TRBD2 (5 bases each). V shed 4 bases and J shed 5 bases, with 13 bases lying between them. CDR1 and CDR2 from the germline V gene are SEHNR and FQNEAQ (reference sequence). The CDR3 has 14 residues. Supplemented by reference TRBV7-9 and TRBJ2-3, the full variable domain reads DTGVSQNPRHKITKRGQNVTFRCDPISEHNRLYWYRQTLGQGPEFLTYFQNEAQLEKSRLLSDRFSAERPKGSFSTLEIQRTEQGDSAMYLCASSWGSMGDTQYFGPGTRLTVL.

The chain employs TRBV30 and TRBJ2-1; weak D call: TRBD2 (5 bases). CDR3 length: 13 amino acids. V lost 0 bases and J lost 4, with 7 bases in between. Germline V gene data show CDR1 as GTSNPN and CDR2 as SVGIG (reference sequence). As DNA, the CDR3 is TGTGCCTGGAGTGTCGGGAATTACAATGAGCAGTTCTTC. It specifies CAWSVGNYNEQFF.

V usage is TRBV19 and J usage is TRBJ1-1; D is uncertain. CDR3 length equals 11 residues. Germline CDR1 reads LNHDA; CDR2 reads SQIVND (reference sequence). V lost 8 bases to trimming and J lost 4 bases, with 8 bases between them. As DNA, the CDR3 is TGTGCCAGTTATGGTGGCACTGAAGCTTTCTTT. It translates to CASYGGTEAFF.

The chain uses TRBV9 and TRBJ1-2; 7 bases agree with TRBD1. Germline V CDR1 and CDR2: SGDLS, YYNGEE. J lost 2 bases, V lost 7 bases, and 8 bases had no gene match. The CDR3 runs 14 residues. In DNA form, the CDR3 reads TGTGCCAGCGGGACCGGGACAGCAAACTATGGCTACACCTTC. Its translation is CASGTGTANYGYTF.

There are a few counts of this clone. This chain joins TRBV7-9 and TRBJ2-1; D uncertain. Trimming took 5 bases from V and 2 from J, leaving 13 bases between them. Germline CDR1 reads SEHNR; CDR2 reads FQNEAQ (reference sequence). This CDR3 is built from 15 residues. CDR3 sequence (DNA): TGTGCCAGCAGCACAGAGGCCATCGCCTACAATGAGCAGTTCTTC. Its protein is CASSTEAIAYNEQFF.

As DNA, the CDR3 is TGTGCCAGCAGCTTAGAGGCGGCGGGTGACACTGAAGCTTTCTTT. As protein: CASSLEAAGDTEAFF. The J gene is TRBJ1-1, the V gene TRBV11-2; no definite D call. The CDR3 runs 15 residues. Germline loops: CDR1 SGHAT, CDR2 FQNNGV. The V and J ends lost 0 bases and 3 bases respectively, with 11 bases between them.

V and J are TRBV5-1 and TRBJ2-3; the D gene is possibly TRBD2 (5 bases). Trimming took off 3 bases at V and 5 bases at J, with 25 bases between the two ends. The CDR3 extends over 18 amino acids. CDR1 is SGHRS, CDR2 YFSETQ, per germline. CDR3 region: CASSYPKASTRSLDTQYF. CDR3 sequence (DNA): TGCGCCAGCAGCTACCCTAAAGCGTCTACTAGGAGCTTAGATACGCAGTATTTT.

J is TRBJ2-2 and V is TRBV5-1, with D unresolved. The CDR3 spans 15 residues. In germline, CDR1 is SGHRS, CDR2 YFSETQ. Trimming stripped 1 base from V and 2 bases from J, with 9 bases between. The CDR3 sequence is CASSLYSANTGELFF. The CDR3 coding sequence is TGCGCCAGCAGCTTGTATTCCGCTAACACCGGGGAGCTGTTTTTT.

This sequence joins TRBV10-3 and TRBJ2-7, with 7 bases that match TRBD2. This CDR3 spans 15 amino acids. CDR1 and CDR2 from the germline V gene are ENHRY and SYGVKD. J was trimmed by 5 bases and V by 6 bases; bases with no gene match: 13. CDR3 loop: CAIRVTSPGFDEQYF. The CDR3 DNA reads TGTGCCATCAGGGTGACTAGCCCGGGGTTCGACGAGCAGTACTTC.